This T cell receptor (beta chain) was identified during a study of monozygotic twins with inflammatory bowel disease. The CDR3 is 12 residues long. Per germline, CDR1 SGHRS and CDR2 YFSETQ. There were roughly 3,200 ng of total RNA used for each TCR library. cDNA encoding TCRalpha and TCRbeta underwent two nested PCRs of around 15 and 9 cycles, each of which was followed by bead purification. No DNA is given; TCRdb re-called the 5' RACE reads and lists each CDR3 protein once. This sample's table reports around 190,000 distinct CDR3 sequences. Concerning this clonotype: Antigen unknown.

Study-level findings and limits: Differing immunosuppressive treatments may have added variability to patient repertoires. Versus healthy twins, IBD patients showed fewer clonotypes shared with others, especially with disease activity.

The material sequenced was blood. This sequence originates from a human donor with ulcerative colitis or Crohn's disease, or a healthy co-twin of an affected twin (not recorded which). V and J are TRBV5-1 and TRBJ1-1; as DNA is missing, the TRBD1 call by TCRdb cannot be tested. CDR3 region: CASTSGGDEAFF.